One and the same sample provided the 7 T cell receptor beta chains below, sequenced in a study of blood T cell repertoires in COVID-19. Clones were sequenced by immunoSEQ multiplex PCR, and TCRdb holds only the in-frame ones, with some missing. Altogether roughly 250,000 clones are present, approximately 85% being singletons, with the ten largest covering over 1.5%. Material for sequencing was PBMCs or T cells enriched from blood (not recorded which). The receptors originated from a woman aged 50 to 65 who had recovered from COVID-19.

The V and J genes are TRBV27 and TRBJ1-2; 8 positions match TRBD1. CDR3 size: 15 residues. Germline CDR1 and CDR2: MNHEY and SMNVEV (reference sequence). V shed 8 bases, J shed 0 bases, and the junction held 8 bases outside the gene matches. CDR3 loop: CASGVRQGPNYGYTF. The CDR3 DNA follows: TGTGCCAGCGGAGTTCGACAGGGGCCTAACTATGGCTACACCTTC.

In regard to this clone: Different DNA sequences within this sample yield the same CDR3. This sequence joins TRBV7-2 and TRBJ2-5; D is perhaps TRBD2 (5 bases). The germline V gene encodes CDR1 SGHTA and CDR2 FQGNSA. CDR3 length equals 13 residues. Trimming removed 6 bases at V and 5 bases at J, with 13 bases between. CDR3 nucleotide sequence: TGTGCCAGCAGTCTAACTAGAGGGGAGACCCAGTACTTC. Protein product: CASSLTRGETQYF.

J is TRBJ2-5 and V is TRBV28; 7 positions match TRBD1. V gave up 2 bases and J gave up 2 bases; unmatched junction bases: 5. Germline-derived CDR1 and CDR2 are MDHEN and SYDVKM. This CDR3 spans 15 amino acids. CDR3 sequence (DNA): TGTGCCAGCAGTTTAGGGGACAGTATACAAGAGACCCAGTACTTC. This gives the protein CASSLGDSIQETQYF.

The chain couples TRBV19 to TRBJ2-2; D not resolved. The germline gives CDR1 LNHDA, CDR2 SQIVND (reference sequence). There are 13 residues in the CDR3. V dropped 6 bases and J dropped 6 bases, with 11 bases sitting between them. The CDR3 coding sequence is TGTGCCAGTAGAGGAGTGGCTGCCGGGGAGCTGTTTTTT. It codes for CASRGVAAGELFF.

CDR3 residues: CSVEAVIAFF. As DNA, the CDR3 is TGCAGCGTTGAGGCGGTTATCGCTTTCTTT. This sequence joins TRBV29-1 and TRBJ1-1; D unresolved. The germline CDR1 and CDR2 sequences are SQVTM and ANQGSEA. V was trimmed by 3 bases and J by 11 bases, leaving 10 bases between them. The length of the CDR3 is 10 residues.

The chain employs TRBV5-1 and TRBJ2-7; 9 bases agree with TRBD1. The CDR3 has 15 amino acids. CDR1 is SGHRS, CDR2 YFSETQ, per germline. The ends lost 3 bases at V and 3 bases at J; junction bases unmatched: 7. The CDR3 region has the DNA TGCGCCAGCAGCTACACAGGGGGCCGCGGCTACGAGCAGTACTTC. This translates into CASSYTGGRGYEQYF.

This chain uses TRBV20-1 with TRBJ2-1; D ambiguous. The CDR3 consists of 11 residues. Per the germline V gene, CDR1 is DFQATT and CDR2 is SNEGSKA (reference sequence). The V end was cut by 5 bases, the J end by 7 bases, with 9 bases between. DNA of the CDR3: TGCAGTGCTTCCCGTGTGAATGAGCAGTTCTTC. Translation: CSASRVNEQFF.